This entry lists 18 T cell receptor beta chains sequenced from one sample in a study of neoadjuvant anti-PD-1 for oral cavity cancer. Time point denoted: after neoadjuvant nivolumab, at surgical resection. The table came from immunoSEQ multiplex PCR; TCRdb's copy has only in-frame clones and leaves some out. The sample includes over 60,000 clones, about nine tenths seen only once; the top ten take 2.5% to 3%. Here the sequenced sample was PBMCs, taken after nivolumab (anti-PD-1) treatment. All receptors come from a person between 35 and 79 years old with oral cavity squamous cell carcinoma.

The rearrangement uses TRBV6-6 and TRBJ2-3; no clear D gene. Germline V gene lookup returns CDR1 MNHNY and CDR2 SVGAGI (reference sequence). The CDR3 covers 13 residues. V was pared by 4 bases and J by 4 bases, with 9 bases between. CDR3 amino acids: CASSLRVADTQYF. CDR3 sequence (DNA): TGTGCCAGCAGTTTACGAGTCGCAGATACGCAGTATTTT.

The chain employs TRBV28 and TRBJ2-7; a possible D gene is TRBD1 (5 bases). Trimming shortened V by 3 bases and J by 2 bases, and 11 bases separated the two germline ends. CDR3 size: 14 residues. The germline CDR1 and CDR2 sequences are MDHEN and SYDVKM. This CDR3 is CASSLLTVTYEQYF. The CDR3 bases are TGTGCCAGCAGTTTGTTGACAGTGACCTACGAGCAGTACTTC.

The CDR3 DNA reads as TGTGCCAGCAGTTACCGGGGACAAGCCGGGGAGCTGTTTTTT. Its protein product is CASSYRGQAGELFF. The chain links TRBV6-5 to TRBJ2-2, with a possible D match to TRBD1 (6 bases). The germline V and J ends were trimmed by 2 bases and 6 bases, with 10 bases remaining between them. The CDR3 runs to 14 residues. From germline, CDR1 is MNHEY and CDR2 SVGAGI.

The chain couples TRBV2 to TRBJ2-3; 8 bases agree with TRBD2. CDR3 length: 16 residues. The germline V gene encodes CDR1 SNHLY and CDR2 FYNNEI. With 7 bases clipped from V and 0 bases from J, the junction kept 9 bases outside the gene matches. DNA for the CDR3: TGTGCCAGCAAAGCCTTAGCGGGGTATAGCACAGATACGCAGTATTTT. Amino acids: CASKALAGYSTDTQYF.

This chain joins TRBV7-9 and TRBJ2-7; D gene unclear. V dropped 3 bases and J dropped 3 bases, with 9 bases sitting between them. CDR3 length equals 13 residues. Germline-derived CDR1 and CDR2 are SEHNR and FQNEAQ (reference sequence). For the CDR3, the DNA is TGTGCCAGCAGCTTCGGACCAAACTACGAGCAGTACTTC. This encodes CASSFGPNYEQYF.

V is TRBV5-1 and J is TRBJ1-5; TRBD1 matches at 8 bases. J gave up 7 bases and V 3 bases, and 9 bases lay outside the gene matches. Germline lookup yields CDR1 SGHRS and CDR2 YFSETQ. The CDR3 consists of 15 residues. In DNA form, the CDR3 reads TGCGCCAGCAGCTCAGAGGGACAGGATAGGCAGCCCCAGCATTTT. Residues: CASSSEGQDRQPQHF.

This chain links TRBV5-4 with TRBJ2-7; D call uncertain. The CDR3 totals 15 residues. The germline V gene has CDR1 SGHNT and CDR2 YYREEE (reference sequence). With 0 bases removed from V and 0 bases from J, the gap between germline ends came to 10 bases. The CDR3, as DNA: TGTGCCAGCAGCTTGGAGGTGAGCAACTCCTACGAGCAGTACTTC. Residues: CASSLEVSNSYEQYF.

This chain links TRBV15 with TRBJ1-1; D gene uncertain. The V gene lost 0 bases and the J gene lost 5 bases, with 19 bases spanning the gap. This CDR3 comprises 17 residues. Germline CDR1 and CDR2: LNHNV and YYDKDF (reference sequence). The CDR3 reads CATSRDRLFSWGTEAFF. CDR3 DNA sequence: TGTGCCACCAGCAGAGATCGTCTTTTTTCCTGGGGTACTGAAGCTTTCTTT.

The V gene is TRBV7-8, the J gene TRBJ1-3; D not certain. The CDR3 contains 15 residues. V lost 1 base and J lost 3, with 10 bases in between. Germline values: CDR1 SGHVS, CDR2 FQNEAQ. The CDR3 DNA is TGTGCCAGCAGCTTAGTTCCTCAATTTGGAAACACCATATATTTT. The encoded protein is CASSLVPQFGNTIYF.

The chain couples TRBV5-1 to TRBJ2-3, with TRBD1 matching 9 bases. The CDR3 consists of 15 residues. CDR1 is SGHRS and CDR2 is YFSETQ in the germline V gene. The V segment lost 3 bases and the J segment 3 bases; nucleotides outside the gene matches: 5. The CDR3 DNA sequence: TGCGCCAGCAGCTGGTGGACAGGGGTGACAGATACGCAGTATTTT. This gives the protein CASSWWTGVTDTQYF.

This sequence joins TRBV2 and TRBJ1-2; 12 bases agree with TRBD1. V lost 0 bases to trimming and J lost 4 bases; unmatched junction nucleotides: 0. Germline values: CDR1 SNHLY, CDR2 FYNNEI. The CDR3 sequence is 15 residues long. The CDR3: CASSEAGQGAYGYTF. The DNA of the CDR3 is TGTGCCAGCAGTGAAGCGGGACAGGGGGCCTATGGCTACACCTTC.

The V gene is TRBV6-6, the J gene TRBJ1-1; D unresolved. The CDR3 extends over 13 amino acids. Germline assignment: CDR1 MNHNY and CDR2 SVGAGI (reference sequence). V was clipped by 8 bases and J by 6 bases, with 16 bases between them. The CDR3 bases are TGTGCCAGCCGGAGGGCGGATAGCCCTGAAGCTTTCTTT. Protein product: CASRRADSPEAFF.

This clone was picked up a small number of times. V is TRBV5-1 and J is TRBJ1-1; tentative D call: TRBD1 (6 bases). Trimming removed 4 bases from V and 5 bases from J, with 15 bases in between. CDR3 length equals 14 residues. Germline CDR1 reads SGHRS; CDR2 reads YFSETQ. CDR3 DNA sequence: TGCGCCAGCAGCCAACAGGGTTGGTTGACTGAAGCTTTCTTT. It yields the protein CASSQQGWLTEAFF.

CDR3 nucleotide sequence: TGTGCCAGCAGTTTAGTGAGGATTCCCTCCTACGAGCAGTACTTC. Protein: CASSLVRIPSYEQYF. The chain joins TRBV27 to TRBJ2-7; no clear D. This CDR3 is 15 amino acids long. V gave up 2 bases and J gave up 0 bases, with 11 bases separating them. Germline V lookup: CDR1 MNHEY, CDR2 SMNVEV (reference sequence).

The rearrangement uses TRBV7-9 and TRBJ1-5; D remains unclear. CDR3 length: 16 residues. Germline V gene data show CDR1 as SEHNR and CDR2 as FQNEAQ (reference sequence). The V end was cut by 4 bases, the J end by 3 bases, with 16 bases between. CDR3 in DNA: TGTGCCAGCAGCTCCGAGCGGGAGTGGGTCAATCAGCCCCAGCATTTT. The encoded protein is CASSSEREWVNQPQHF. Full variable domain (outside the CDR3, taken from reference TRBV7-9 and TRBJ1-5): DTGVSQNPRHKITKRGQNVTFRCDPISEHNRLYWYRQTLGQGPEFLTYFQNEAQLEKSRLLSDRFSAERPKGSFSTLEIQRTEQGDSAMYLCASSSEREWVNQPQHFGDGTRLSIL.

This clone was observed a handful of times. The chain recombines TRBV2 with TRBJ2-7, with unresolved D. CDR3 length equals 17 residues. CDR1 is SNHLY, CDR2 FYNNEI, per germline. V shed 3 bases and J shed 3 bases, with 21 bases lying between them. The CDR3: CASSDDNLAAHLYEQYF. In DNA form, the CDR3 reads TGTGCCAGCAGTGATGATAATCTGGCGGCCCACCTCTACGAGCAGTACTTC.

This chain joins TRBV10-3 and TRBJ1-2; no clear D gene. CDR3 size: 13 residues. The ends were cut back, 3 bases at V and 4 bases at J, with 9 bases in the middle. The germline V gene encodes CDR1 ENHRY and CDR2 SYGVKD. This chain's CDR3 is CAISEGLGYGYTF. The CDR3 bases are TGTGCCATCAGTGAAGGACTGGGCTATGGCTACACCTTC.

This chain connects TRBV20-1 to TRBJ2-5; no definite D call. CDR1 DFQATT and CDR2 SNEGSKA come from the germline V gene (reference sequence). The CDR3 is 10 amino acids. Deletions cut 6 bases from V and 5 bases from J, with 7 bases between. The CDR3 DNA reads TGCAGTGCCATGGGGGAGACCCAGTACTTC. Translating it yields CSAMGETQYF.